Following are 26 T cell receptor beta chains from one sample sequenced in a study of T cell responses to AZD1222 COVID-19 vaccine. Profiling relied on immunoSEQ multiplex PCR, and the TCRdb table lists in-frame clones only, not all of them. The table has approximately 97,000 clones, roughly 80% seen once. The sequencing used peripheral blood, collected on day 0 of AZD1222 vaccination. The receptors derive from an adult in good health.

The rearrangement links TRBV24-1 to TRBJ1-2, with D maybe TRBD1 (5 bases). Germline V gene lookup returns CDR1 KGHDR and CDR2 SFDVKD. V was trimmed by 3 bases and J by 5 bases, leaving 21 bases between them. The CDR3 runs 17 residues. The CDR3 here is CATSDHGVQGGSYGYTF. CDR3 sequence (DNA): TGTGCCACCAGTGATCATGGGGTGCAGGGAGGGAGTTATGGCTACACCTTC.

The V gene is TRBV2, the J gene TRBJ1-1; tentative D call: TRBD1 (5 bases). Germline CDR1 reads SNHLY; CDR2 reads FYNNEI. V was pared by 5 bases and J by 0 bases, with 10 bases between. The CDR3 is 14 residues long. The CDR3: CASSKGPLNTEAFF. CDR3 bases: TGTGCCAGCAGTAAGGGACCGTTGAACACTGAAGCTTTCTTT. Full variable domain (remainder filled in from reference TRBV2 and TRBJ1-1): EPEVTQTPSHQVTQMGQEVILRCVPISNHLYFYWYRQILGQKVEFLVSFYNNEISEKSEIFDDQFSVERPDGSNFTLKIRSTKLEDSAMYFCASSKGPLNTEAFFGQGTRLTVV.

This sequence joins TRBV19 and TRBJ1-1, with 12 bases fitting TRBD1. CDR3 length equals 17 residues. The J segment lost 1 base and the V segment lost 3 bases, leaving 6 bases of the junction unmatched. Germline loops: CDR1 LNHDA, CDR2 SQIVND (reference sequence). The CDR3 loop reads CASSISPGQGANTEAFF. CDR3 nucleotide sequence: TGTGCCAGTAGTATTTCTCCGGGACAGGGGGCGAACACTGAAGCTTTCTTT.

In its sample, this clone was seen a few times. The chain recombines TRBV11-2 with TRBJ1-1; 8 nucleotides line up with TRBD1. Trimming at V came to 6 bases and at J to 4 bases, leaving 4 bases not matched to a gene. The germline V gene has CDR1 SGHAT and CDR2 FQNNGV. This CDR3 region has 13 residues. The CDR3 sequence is CASRPGTGTEAFF. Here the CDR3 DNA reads TGTGCCAGCAGACCCGGGACAGGCACTGAAGCTTTCTTT.

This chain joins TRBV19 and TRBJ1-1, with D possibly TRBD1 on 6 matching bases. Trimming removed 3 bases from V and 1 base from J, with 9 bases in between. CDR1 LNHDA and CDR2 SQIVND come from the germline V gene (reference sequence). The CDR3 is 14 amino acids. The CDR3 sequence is CASSIARGNTEAFF. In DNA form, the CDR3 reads TGTGCCAGTAGTATTGCCAGGGGGAACACTGAAGCTTTCTTT.

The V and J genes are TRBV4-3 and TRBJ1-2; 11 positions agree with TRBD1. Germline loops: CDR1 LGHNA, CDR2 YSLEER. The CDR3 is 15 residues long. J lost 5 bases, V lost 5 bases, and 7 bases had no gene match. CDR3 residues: CASSFRTGGFYGYTF. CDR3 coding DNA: TGCGCCAGCAGCTTTCGGACAGGGGGCTTTTATGGCTACACCTTC.

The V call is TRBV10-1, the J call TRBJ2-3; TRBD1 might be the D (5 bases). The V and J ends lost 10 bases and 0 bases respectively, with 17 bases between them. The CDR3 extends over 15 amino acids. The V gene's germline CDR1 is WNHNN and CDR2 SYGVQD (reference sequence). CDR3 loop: CATQPRRDSTDTQYF. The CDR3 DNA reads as TGCGCCACCCAACCCCGCAGGGATAGCACAGATACGCAGTATTTT.

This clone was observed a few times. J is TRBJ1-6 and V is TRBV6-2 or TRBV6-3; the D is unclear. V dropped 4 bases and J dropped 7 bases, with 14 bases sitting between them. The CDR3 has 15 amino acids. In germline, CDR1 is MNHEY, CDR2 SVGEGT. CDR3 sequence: CASSSLDGLNSPLHF. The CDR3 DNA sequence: TGTGCCAGCAGTTCCCTGGACGGGCTGAATTCACCCCTCCACTTT.

In DNA, the CDR3 is TGTGCCAGCAGTGCGCGCTTTGACAGGGTTAACTATGGCTACACCTTC. Residues: CASSARFDRVNYGYTF. The J gene is TRBJ1-2, the V gene TRBV25-1, with TRBD1 matching 7 bases. CDR1 and CDR2 (germline): MGHDK, SYGVNS. After removal of 4 bases from V and 1 base from J, the junction contained 9 bases not matched to a gene. CDR3 length equals 16 residues.

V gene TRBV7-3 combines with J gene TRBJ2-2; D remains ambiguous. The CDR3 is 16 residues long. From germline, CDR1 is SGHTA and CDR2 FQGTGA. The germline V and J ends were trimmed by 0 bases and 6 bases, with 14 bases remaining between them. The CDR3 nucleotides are TGTGCCAGCAGCTTAACTATACGGCCGGGCGCCGGGGAGCTGTTTTTT. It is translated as CASSLTIRPGAGELFF.

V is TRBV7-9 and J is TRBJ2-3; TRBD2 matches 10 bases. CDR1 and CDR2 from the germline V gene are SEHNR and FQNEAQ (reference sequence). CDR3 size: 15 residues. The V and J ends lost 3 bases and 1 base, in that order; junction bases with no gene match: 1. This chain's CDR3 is CASSFGTSGTDTQYF. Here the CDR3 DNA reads TGTGCCAGCAGCTTCGGGACTAGCGGCACAGATACGCAGTATTTT.

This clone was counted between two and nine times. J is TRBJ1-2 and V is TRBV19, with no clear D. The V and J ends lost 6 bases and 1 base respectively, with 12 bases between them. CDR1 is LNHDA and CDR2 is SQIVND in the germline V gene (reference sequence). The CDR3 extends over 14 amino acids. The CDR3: CASRMDLYNYGYTF. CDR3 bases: TGTGCCAGTAGGATGGACCTATATAACTATGGCTACACCTTC.

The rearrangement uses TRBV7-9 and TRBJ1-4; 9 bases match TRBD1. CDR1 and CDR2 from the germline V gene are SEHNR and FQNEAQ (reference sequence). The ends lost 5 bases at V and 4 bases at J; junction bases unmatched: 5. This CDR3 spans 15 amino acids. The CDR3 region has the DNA TGTGCCAGCAGCCATCCGGGACAGGGTAATGAAAAACTGTTTTTT. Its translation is CASSHPGQGNEKLFF.

The CDR3 DNA is TGCGCCAGCAGCCAGGACAGGGCCAAAAACATTCAGTACTTC. It translates to CASSQDRAKNIQYF. The chain employs TRBV4-3 and TRBJ2-4; 7 bases line up with TRBD1. CDR1 and CDR2 (germline): LGHNA, YSLEER. The CDR3 is made up of 14 amino acids. V dropped 3 bases and J dropped 1; count of bases not matched to a gene: 0.

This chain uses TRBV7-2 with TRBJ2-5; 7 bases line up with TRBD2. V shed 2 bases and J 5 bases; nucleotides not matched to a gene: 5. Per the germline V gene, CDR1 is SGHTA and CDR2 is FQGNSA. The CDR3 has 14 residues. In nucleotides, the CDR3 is TGTGCCAGCAGCTTAAACGGGGGGATGGAGACCCAGTACTTC. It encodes CASSLNGGMETQYF.

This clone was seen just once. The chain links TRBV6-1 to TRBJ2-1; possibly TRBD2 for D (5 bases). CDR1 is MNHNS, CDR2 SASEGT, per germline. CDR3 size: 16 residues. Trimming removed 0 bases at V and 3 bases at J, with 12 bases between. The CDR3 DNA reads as TGTGCCAGCAGTGAAGCGCTAGCTAGTATCTACAATGAGCAGTTCTTC. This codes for CASSEALASIYNEQFF.

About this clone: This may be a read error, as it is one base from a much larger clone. The CDR3 loop is CASSLDRGNQPQHF. CDR3 bases: TGTGCCAGCAGCTTAGACAGGGGCAATCAGCCCCAGCATTTT. The chain links TRBV7-9 to TRBJ1-5, with TRBD1 as a possible D gene (6 bases). This CDR3 has 14 amino acids. Germline CDR1 SEHNR, CDR2 FQNEAQ (reference sequence). Trimming pared 1 base from V and 2 bases from J, leaving 6 bases between. Combining the CDR3 with reference TRBV7-9 and TRBJ1-5 gives the whole variable domain DTGVSQNPRHKITKRGQNVTFRCDPISEHNRLYWYRQTLGQGPEFLTYFQNEAQLEKSRLLSDRFSAERPKGSFSTLEIQRTEQGDSAMYLCASSLDRGNQPQHFGDGTRLSIL.

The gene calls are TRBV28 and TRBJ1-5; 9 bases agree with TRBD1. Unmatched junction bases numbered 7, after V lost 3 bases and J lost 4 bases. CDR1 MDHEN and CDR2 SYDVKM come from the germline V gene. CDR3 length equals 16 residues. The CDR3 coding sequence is TGTGCCAGCAGTTTCCCACGGACAGGGGTGAATCAGCCCCAGCATTTT. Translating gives CASSFPRTGVNQPQHF.

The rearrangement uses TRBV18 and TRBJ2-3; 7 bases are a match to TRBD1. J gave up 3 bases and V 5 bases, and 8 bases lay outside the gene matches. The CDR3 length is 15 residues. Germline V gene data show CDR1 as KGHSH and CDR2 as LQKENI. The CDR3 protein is CASSFDRVQTDTQYF. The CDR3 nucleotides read TGTGCCAGCTCATTCGACAGGGTCCAGACAGATACGCAGTATTTT.

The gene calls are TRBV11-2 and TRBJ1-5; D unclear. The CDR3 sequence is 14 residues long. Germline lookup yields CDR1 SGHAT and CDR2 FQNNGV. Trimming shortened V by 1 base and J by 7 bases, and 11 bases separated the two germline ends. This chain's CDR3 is CASSLVDATQPQHF. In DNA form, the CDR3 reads TGTGCCAGCAGCTTAGTTGATGCGACCCAGCCCCAGCATTTT.

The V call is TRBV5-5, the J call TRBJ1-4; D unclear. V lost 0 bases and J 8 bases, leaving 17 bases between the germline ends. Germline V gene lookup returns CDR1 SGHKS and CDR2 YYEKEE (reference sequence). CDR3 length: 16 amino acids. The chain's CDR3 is CASSLDRSQPWEKLFF. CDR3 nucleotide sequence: TGTGCCAGCAGCTTGGATCGGTCCCAGCCTTGGGAAAAACTGTTTTTT.

CDR3 loop: CASSFVSGGPNYGYTF. In DNA form, the CDR3 reads TGTGCCAGCAGTTTTGTTTCGGGAGGGCCCAACTATGGCTACACCTTC. The genes are TRBV28 and TRBJ1-2, with D unclear. The germline gives CDR1 MDHEN, CDR2 SYDVKM. V was shortened by 3 bases and J by 2 bases, with 16 bases between the two germline ends. There are 16 residues in the CDR3.

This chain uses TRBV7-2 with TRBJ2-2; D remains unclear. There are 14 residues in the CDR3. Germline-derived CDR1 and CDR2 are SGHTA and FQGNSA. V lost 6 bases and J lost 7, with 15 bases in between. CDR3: CASRPGDGVGELFF. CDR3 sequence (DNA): TGTGCCAGCAGACCAGGTGATGGGGTCGGGGAGCTGTTTTTT.

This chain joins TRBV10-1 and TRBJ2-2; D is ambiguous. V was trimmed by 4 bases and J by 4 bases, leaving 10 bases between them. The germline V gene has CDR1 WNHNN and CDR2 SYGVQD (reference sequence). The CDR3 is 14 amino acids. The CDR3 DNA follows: TGCGCCAGCAGTGGGTCAGGCGGCACCGGGGAGCTGTTTTTT. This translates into CASSGSGGTGELFF.

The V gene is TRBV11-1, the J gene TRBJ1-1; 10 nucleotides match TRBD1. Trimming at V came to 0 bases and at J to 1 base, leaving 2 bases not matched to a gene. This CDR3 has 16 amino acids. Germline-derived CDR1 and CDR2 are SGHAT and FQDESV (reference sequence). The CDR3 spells CASSLARTGGNTEAFF. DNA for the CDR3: TGTGCCAGCAGCTTAGCGCGGACAGGGGGGAACACTGAAGCTTTCTTT.

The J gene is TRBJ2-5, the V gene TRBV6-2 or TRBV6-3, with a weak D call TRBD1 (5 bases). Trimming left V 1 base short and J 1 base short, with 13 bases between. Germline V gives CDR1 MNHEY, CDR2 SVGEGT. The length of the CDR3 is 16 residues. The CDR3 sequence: CASSYFGRVFQETQYF. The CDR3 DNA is TGTGCCAGCAGTTACTTTGGCAGGGTGTTCCAAGAGACCCAGTACTTC.